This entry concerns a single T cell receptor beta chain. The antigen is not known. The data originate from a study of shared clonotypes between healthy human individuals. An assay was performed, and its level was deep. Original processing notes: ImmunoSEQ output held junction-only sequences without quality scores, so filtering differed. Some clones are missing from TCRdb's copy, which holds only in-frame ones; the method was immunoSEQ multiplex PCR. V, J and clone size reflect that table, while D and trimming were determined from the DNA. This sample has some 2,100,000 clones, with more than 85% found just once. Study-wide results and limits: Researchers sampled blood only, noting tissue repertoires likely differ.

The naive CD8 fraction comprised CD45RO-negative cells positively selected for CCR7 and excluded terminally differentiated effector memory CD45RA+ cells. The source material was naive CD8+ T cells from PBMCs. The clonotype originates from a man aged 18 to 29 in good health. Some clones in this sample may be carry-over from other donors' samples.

CDR3 protein: CASSQDLRGTDTQYF. The CDR3 bases are TGCGCCAGCAGCCAAGATCTGCGGGGCACAGATACGCAGTATTTT. The chain carries TRBV4-1 and TRBJ2-3; a weak D match, TRBD2 (5 bases). Trimming left V 0 bases short and J 1 base short, with 8 bases between. There are 15 residues in the CDR3. Germline-derived CDR1 and CDR2 are MGHRA and YSYEKL.